This T cell receptor (beta chain) was captured in a study of blood T cells in healthy people across ages. At the level of the study: Every two T cells gave about one barcoded beta molecule via template switching.

A second about 6 to 12 cycle PCR used barcoded and J-beta primers. TCRdb reprocessed the 5' RACE reads via MiXCR and lists one record per CDR3 protein. The sample records hundreds of thousands of distinct CDR3 sequences, around 31% being singletons. The origin of this receptor is a woman over 75 in good health. Material for sequencing was blood.

The DNA for the CDR3 is TGCGCCAGCAGCCCCTCCGGGGGGCACTATGGCTACACCTTC. Translation: CASSPSGGHYGYTF. The J gene is TRBJ1-2, the V gene TRBV5-1; weak D call: TRBD1 (6 bases). The germline CDR1 and CDR2 sequences are SGHRS and YFSETQ. The V end was cut by 4 bases, the J end by 3 bases, with 13 bases between. The CDR3 totals 14 residues.